A single sample is the source of the 30 T cell receptor beta chains below, sequenced in a study of T-cell memory formation after mild COVID-19. TCRdb reprocessed the 5' RACE reads via MiXCR and lists one record per CDR3 protein. The table has 200,000 to 300,000 distinct CDR3 sequences, roughly a sixth seen once. The sequenced sample was PBMCs or a T cell subset sorted from them (not recorded which). These receptors were taken from a man between 18 and 29 years old who had mild COVID-19 (a few samples of this study predate the infection). Cell type and time point are not known.

This clonotype has a handful of counts. This chain joins TRBV4-3 and TRBJ2-3; 8 bases are a match to TRBD2. This CDR3 contains 17 residues. Trimming cost V 1 base and J 2 bases; bases outside gene matches: 8. Germline V CDR1 and CDR2: LGHNA, YSLEER. The CDR3 DNA sequence: TGCGCCAGCAGCCAAGGTCGATTAGCGGGGCCCACAGATACGCAGTATTTT. Translating gives CASSQGRLAGPTDTQYF.

This clonotype was counted at least ten times. At one boundary the junction diverges from the germline segment, which might be a read error. The chain couples TRBV5-1 to TRBJ1-6; no firm D call. This CDR3 region has 13 residues. Germline V gene data show CDR1 as SGHRS and CDR2 as YFSETQ. The DNA of the CDR3 is TGCGCCAGCAGTTTGGACGGTAATTCACCCCTCCACTTT. This translates into CASSLDGNSPLHF.

V and J are TRBV29-1 and TRBJ2-7, with TRBD1 matching over 7 bases. CDR3 length: 13 amino acids. V dropped 3 bases and J dropped 5; count of bases not matched to a gene: 7. From germline, CDR1 is SQVTM and CDR2 ANQGSEA. The DNA for the CDR3 is TGCAGCGTTGACCAGGGGGAGATTGACGAGCAGTACTTC. It encodes CSVDQGEIDEQYF.

The table lists this clonotype with a few counts. The rearrangement links TRBV19 to TRBJ1-1, with 7 bases identical to TRBD1. The CDR3 consists of 14 residues. Per germline, CDR1 LNHDA and CDR2 SQIVND (reference sequence). Trimming removed 4 bases from V and 1 base from J; junction bases left unmatched: 3. The DNA for the CDR3 is TGTGCCAGTAGTACGGGACAGTGGAACACTGAAGCTTTCTTT. The encoded protein is CASSTGQWNTEAFF.

A few counts support this clonotype. V is TRBV5-1 and J is TRBJ2-1; maybe TRBD1 (5 bases). Trimming left V 4 bases short and J 5 bases short, with 13 bases between. The CDR3 has 14 residues. Germline values: CDR1 SGHRS, CDR2 YFSETQ. The CDR3: CASSRRRGNNEQFF. CDR3 nucleotide sequence: TGCGCCAGCAGCCGCCGAAGGGGTAACAATGAGCAGTTCTTC.

This clonotype showed up just a few times. The V gene is TRBV12-3 or TRBV12-4, the J gene TRBJ2-4; D is unresolved. The CDR3 covers 16 residues. Trimming shortened V by 2 bases and J by 0 bases, and 11 bases separated the two germline ends. This CDR3 is CASSLRTVLAKNIQYF. DNA of the CDR3: TGTGCCAGCAGTTTAAGGACGGTACTAGCCAAAAACATTCAGTACTTC.

V and J are TRBV7-9 and TRBJ2-1, with 10 bases matching TRBD2. From germline, CDR1 is SEHNR and CDR2 FQNEAQ (reference sequence). V lost 4 bases, J lost 2 bases, and 2 bases stayed unmatched. The CDR3 runs to 15 residues. This CDR3 reads CASSSGTSAYNEQFF. The CDR3 coding sequence is TGTGCCAGCAGCTCCGGGACTAGCGCCTACAATGAGCAGTTCTTC.

This clonotype came up many times. This chain links TRBV6-5 with TRBJ1-1; D remains unclear. Germline V lookup: CDR1 MNHEY, CDR2 SVGAGI. Trimming removed 3 bases from V and 1 base from J, with 6 bases in between. This CDR3 spans 13 amino acids. DNA for the CDR3: TGTGCCAGCAGTTATGGACGGAACACTGAAGCTTTCTTT. Translating it yields CASSYGRNTEAFF.

This clonotype was counted only a few times. This chain links TRBV10-2 with TRBJ2-3; D unclear. The CDR3 spans 13 residues. In germline, CDR1 is WSHSY, CDR2 SAAADI. Trimming shortened V by 4 bases and J by 2 bases, and 7 bases separated the two germline ends. CDR3 coding DNA: TGCGCCAGCAGTGGGGCCTTCACAGATACGCAGTATTTT. Translated, it gives CASSGAFTDTQYF.

This clonotype was detected only a few times. The J gene is TRBJ1-2, the V gene TRBV5-4, with D possibly being TRBD1 (5 bases). V lost 3 bases and J lost 6, with 12 bases in between. Germline V gives CDR1 SGHNT, CDR2 YYREEE (reference sequence). The CDR3 has 13 amino acids. In DNA, the CDR3 is TGTGCCAGCAGCTCTGTGGGGCAGGATGGCTACACCTTC. This gives the protein CASSSVGQDGYTF.

In its sample, this clonotype was seen many times. The rearrangement joins TRBV4-3 to TRBJ2-6, with D uncertain. The V end was cut by 1 base, the J end by 2 bases, with 6 bases between. The CDR3 is made up of 15 amino acids. Germline CDR1 reads LGHNA; CDR2 reads YSLEER. The CDR3 protein is CASSQGAPGANVLTF. The CDR3 DNA reads as TGCGCCAGCAGCCAAGGAGCCCCTGGGGCCAACGTCCTGACTTTC.

The rearrangement uses TRBV6-2 or TRBV6-3 and TRBJ2-7; 14 bases are shared with TRBD2. The V gene end was trimmed by 6 bases and the J gene end by 4 bases; junction bases not matched to a gene: 2. There are 14 residues in the CDR3. Germline values: CDR1 MNHEY, CDR2 SVGEGT. CDR3 in DNA: TGTGCCAGCAGCCGGACTAGCGGGGGGTACGAGCAGTACTTC. Amino acids: CASSRTSGGYEQYF.

Only a few counts were recorded for this clonotype. The CDR3 DNA reads TGTGCCAGCAGCCAAGTCCCGGAGAGAGGCTCCTACGAGCAGTACTTC. Residues: CASSQVPERGSYEQYF. V usage is TRBV14 and J usage is TRBJ2-7; unclear D gene. CDR1 SGHDN and CDR2 FVKESK come from the germline V gene. This CDR3 is built from 16 residues. V dropped 1 base and J dropped 0 bases, with 13 bases sitting between them.

This chain joins TRBV7-2 and TRBJ2-3, with TRBD1 matching 8 bases. CDR1 and CDR2 (germline): SGHTA, FQGNSA. The CDR3 sequence is 17 residues long. V dropped 7 bases and J dropped 2; count of bases not matched to a gene: 14. Written as DNA, the CDR3 is TGTGCCAGCACTCCCGACAGGGGACCCTCTTTCACAGATACGCAGTATTTT. Protein sequence: CASTPDRGPSFTDTQYF.

The gene calls are TRBV11-2 and TRBJ1-6; D gene uncertain. The germline V gene encodes CDR1 SGHAT and CDR2 FQNNGV. The V end was cut by 5 bases, the J end by 6 bases, with 2 bases between. This CDR3 region has 11 residues. The CDR3 DNA follows: TGTGCCAGCAGCGCTAATTCACCCCTCCACTTT. It codes for CASSANSPLHF.

The J gene is TRBJ2-7, the V gene TRBV18, with D unresolved. Trimming stripped 2 bases from V and 6 bases from J, with 14 bases between. Germline V gives CDR1 KGHSH, CDR2 LQKENI. This CDR3 contains 14 residues. Here the CDR3 DNA reads TGTGCCAGCTCACCATCGGCAGTAAAGGTCGAGCAGTACTTC. Translation gives CASSPSAVKVEQYF.

The chain carries TRBV25-1 and TRBJ2-5; D call uncertain. V lost 4 bases, J lost 4 bases, and 16 bases lay in between. CDR3 size: 15 residues. Germline CDR1 reads MGHDK; CDR2 reads SYGVNS. The CDR3 spells CASSGTFGQPETQYF. The CDR3 DNA is TGTGCCAGCAGTGGGACCTTTGGGCAGCCAGAGACCCAGTACTTC.

At least ten counts were recorded for this clonotype. The CDR3 DNA is TGTGCCAGCAGCCTGAGGGCTCGGGACACCGGGGAGCTGTTTTTT. It translates to CASSLRARDTGELFF. The chain combines TRBV4-2 with TRBJ2-2, with D perhaps TRBD2 (5 bases). The CDR3 runs to 15 residues. Germline assignment: CDR1 LGHNA and CDR2 YNFKEQ. Trimming removed 4 bases at V and 3 bases at J, with 12 bases between.

The chain links TRBV7-9 to TRBJ1-1; weak D call: TRBD1 (6 bases). The CDR3 loop spans 14 amino acids. The V gene's germline CDR1 is SEHNR and CDR2 FQNEAQ (reference sequence). The V and J ends lost 3 bases and 1 base respectively, with 9 bases between them. CDR3 sequence reads: CASSFGQSNTEAFF. DNA of the CDR3: TGTGCCAGCAGCTTTGGACAGTCGAACACTGAAGCTTTCTTT.

In DNA, the CDR3 is TGTGCCAGCAGCCTAAGAACCAGCGGGGGGGCGGTAGATACGCAGTATTTT. It codes for CASSLRTSGGAVDTQYF. The rearrangement links TRBV9 to TRBJ2-3, with TRBD2 matching 10 bases. V dropped 4 bases and J dropped 5; count of bases not matched to a gene: 13. Looked up from germline, CDR1 is SGDLS and CDR2 is YYNGEE. The CDR3 length is 17 residues. Variable domain in full (rest from reference TRBV9 and TRBJ2-3): DSGVTQTPKHLITATGQRVTLRCSPRSGDLSVYWYQQSLDQGLQFLIQYYNGEERAKGNILERFSAQQFPDLHSELNLSSLELGDSALYFCASSLRTSGGAVDTQYFGPGTRLTVL.

The rearrangement uses TRBV27 and TRBJ2-7; D call uncertain. Germline CDR1 MNHEY, CDR2 SMNVEV (reference sequence). This CDR3 is 15 amino acids long. Deletions cut 6 bases from V and 5 bases from J, with 20 bases between. The CDR3 reads CASSPFVKNAHEQYF. The CDR3 nucleotides are TGTGCCAGCAGCCCGTTTGTCAAAAACGCCCACGAGCAGTACTTC.

This clonotype has more than one count but fewer than ten. This chain links TRBV6-5 with TRBJ2-3, with D maybe TRBD2 (5 bases). Germline assignment: CDR1 MNHEY and CDR2 SVGAGI. CDR3 length equals 13 residues. Trimming shortened V by 6 bases and J by 5 bases, and 12 bases separated the two germline ends. The CDR3 DNA sequence: TGTGCCAGCAGAAACGGACGGGGAGATACGCAGTATTTT. Translation gives CASRNGRGDTQYF.

The V call is TRBV12-3 or TRBV12-4, the J call TRBJ1-1, with TRBD1 matching 7 bases. With 3 bases clipped from V and 5 bases from J, the junction kept 3 bases outside the gene matches. The CDR3 consists of 13 residues. The CDR3, as DNA: TGTGCCAGCAGTTTTACAGGGGAAACTGAAGCTTTCTTT. It translates to CASSFTGETEAFF.

J is TRBJ1-1 and V is TRBV6-5; D not certain. The CDR3 runs 12 residues. CDR1 and CDR2 from the germline V gene are MNHEY and SVGAGI. Trimming stripped 6 bases from V and 3 bases from J, with 8 bases between. This CDR3 is CASRGWYTEAFF. In DNA, the CDR3 is TGTGCCAGCAGGGGGTGGTACACTGAAGCTTTCTTT.

The chain is built from TRBV30 and TRBJ2-7; D is undetermined. Trimming removed 2 bases at V and 6 bases at J, with 11 bases between. The CDR3 has 12 amino acids. Germline CDR1 GTSNPN, CDR2 SVGIG (reference sequence). The CDR3 DNA reads TGTGCCTGGAGTCGGCTTGCGTTCGAGCAGTACTTC. It yields the protein CAWSRLAFEQYF.

The chain has TRBV18 and TRBJ2-3; no reliable D call. With 3 bases removed from V and 6 bases from J, the gap between germline ends came to 10 bases. CDR1 is KGHSH, CDR2 LQKENI, per germline. This CDR3 has 13 residues. The CDR3 DNA is TGTGCCAGCTCACCCGAGATGATGGATACGCAGTATTTT. This gives the protein CASSPEMMDTQYF.

V is TRBV7-3 and J is TRBJ2-2; 7 bases align to TRBD2. The trim removed 4 bases at V and 6 bases at J, leaving 2 bases unmatched. The CDR3 runs 13 residues. From germline, CDR1 is SGHTA and CDR2 FQGTGA. CDR3 region: CASSSAGAGELFF. CDR3 coding DNA: TGTGCCAGCAGCTCTGCGGGGGCCGGGGAGCTGTTTTTT.

V is TRBV7-2 and J is TRBJ2-3, with D possibly TRBD1 on 6 matching bases. The CDR3 consists of 14 residues. Trimming cost V 7 bases and J 3 bases, with 14 bases left between them. From germline, CDR1 is SGHTA and CDR2 FQGNSA. The CDR3 DNA sequence: TGTGCCAGCACCTTTTGGACAGCTACAGATACGCAGTATTTT. The encoded protein is CASTFWTATDTQYF.

This clonotype was seen only a few times. This chain uses TRBV28 with TRBJ2-1; tentatively, D is TRBD2 (7 bases). In germline, CDR1 is MDHEN, CDR2 SYDVKM. With 6 bases removed from V and 0 bases from J, the gap between germline ends came to 21 bases. The CDR3 extends over 18 amino acids. The CDR3 loop is CASRTGSGIWSSYNEQFF. The CDR3, as DNA: TGTGCCAGCAGAACAGGGAGCGGGATATGGAGCTCCTACAATGAGCAGTTCTTC.

This chain uses TRBV5-8 with TRBJ2-2, with D tentatively TRBD2 (6 bases). Germline CDR1 and CDR2: SGHTS and YDEGEE. Trimming cost V 3 bases and J 3 bases, with 15 bases left between them. This CDR3 contains 16 residues. The CDR3: CASSSGLVSYTGELFF. The CDR3 nucleotides are TGTGCCAGCAGCTCGGGACTCGTATCTTACACCGGGGAGCTGTTTTTT.